The next 5 T cell receptor beta chains were all read from a single sample in a study of T cell responses to AZD1222 COVID-19 vaccine. Repertoires were generated with immunoSEQ multiplex PCR, while TCRdb's copy carries only in-frame clones and drops some. The repertoire holds some 120,000 clones, 88% seen once, with approximately 8% in the top ten. The sample consisted of peripheral blood, taken on day 0 of AZD1222 vaccination. All receptors come from an adult in good health.

The CDR3 protein is CASLGPGNSPLHF. CDR3 sequence (DNA): TGTGCCTCACTCGGTCCAGGGAATTCACCCCTCCACTTT. The V and J genes are TRBV6-5 and TRBJ1-6, with D perhaps TRBD1 (5 bases). The CDR3 is made up of 13 amino acids. The germline CDR1 and CDR2 sequences are MNHEY and SVGAGI. Trimming shortened V by 11 bases and J by 7 bases, and 15 bases separated the two germline ends.

V usage is TRBV9 and J usage is TRBJ1-3; maybe TRBD1 (6 bases). Germline V gives CDR1 SGDLS, CDR2 YYNGEE. The CDR3 consists of 17 residues. Trimming took off 3 bases at V and 0 bases at J, with 16 bases between the two ends. CDR3 bases: TGTGCCAGCAGCGCCCCCCAGACAGGTCGCTCTGGAAACACCATATATTTT. Its translation: CASSAPQTGRSGNTIYF.

The V gene is TRBV5-1, the J gene TRBJ2-2, with 8 nucleotides matching TRBD1. The CDR3 length is 14 residues. The germline V gene has CDR1 SGHRS and CDR2 YFSETQ. The junction had 1 base not matched to a gene; V was cut back by 1 base and J by 5 bases. CDR3 in DNA: TGCGCCAGCAGCTTGCAGGGGGCTACCGGGGAGCTGTTTTTT. This encodes CASSLQGATGELFF. The complete variable domain, with remaining parts taken from reference TRBV5-1 and TRBJ2-2, reads KAGVTQTPRYLIKTRGQQVTLSCSPISGHRSVSWYQQTPGQGLQFLFEYFSETQRNKGNFPGRFSGRQFSNSRSEMNVSTLELGDSALYLCASSLQGATGELFFGEGSRLTVL.

The chain combines TRBV7-2 with TRBJ1-2; D gene ambiguous. Germline CDR1 SGHTA, CDR2 FQGNSA. V gave up 0 bases and J gave up 4 bases, with 12 bases separating them. This CDR3 is 15 amino acids long. Here the CDR3 DNA reads TGTGCCAGCAGCTTAGCCCTGGCTCGGGGCTATGGCTACACCTTC. Its protein is CASSLALARGYGYTF.

Only one count was recorded for this clone. The V gene is TRBV29-1, the J gene TRBJ1-1; D gene unclear. This CDR3 is built from 11 residues. With 3 bases removed from V and 5 bases from J, the gap between germline ends came to 7 bases. Per germline, CDR1 SQVTM and CDR2 ANQGSEA. In nucleotides, the CDR3 is TGCAGCGTTGATAGGCTGACTGAAGCTTTCTTT. Encoded protein: CSVDRLTEAFF.